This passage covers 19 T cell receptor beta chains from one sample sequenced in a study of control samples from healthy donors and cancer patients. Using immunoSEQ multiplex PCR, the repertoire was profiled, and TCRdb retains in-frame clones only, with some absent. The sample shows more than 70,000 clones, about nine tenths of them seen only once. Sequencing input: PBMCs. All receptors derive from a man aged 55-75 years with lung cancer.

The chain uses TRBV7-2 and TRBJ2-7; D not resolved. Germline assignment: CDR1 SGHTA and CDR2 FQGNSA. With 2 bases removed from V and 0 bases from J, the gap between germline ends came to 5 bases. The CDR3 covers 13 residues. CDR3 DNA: TGTGCCAGCAGCTTACAGAGCTCCTACGAGCAGTACTTC. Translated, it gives CASSLQSSYEQYF.

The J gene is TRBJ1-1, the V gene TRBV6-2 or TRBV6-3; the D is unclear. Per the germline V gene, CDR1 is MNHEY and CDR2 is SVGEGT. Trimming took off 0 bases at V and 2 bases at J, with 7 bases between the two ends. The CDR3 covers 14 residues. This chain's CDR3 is CASSYSEGNTEAFF. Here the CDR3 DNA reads TGTGCCAGCAGTTACTCCGAGGGTAACACTGAAGCTTTCTTT.

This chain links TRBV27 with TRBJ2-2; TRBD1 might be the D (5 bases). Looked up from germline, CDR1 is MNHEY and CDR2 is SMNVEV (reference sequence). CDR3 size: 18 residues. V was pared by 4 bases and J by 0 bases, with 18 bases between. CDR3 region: CASSSKQDALSNTGELFF. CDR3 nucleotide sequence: TGTGCCAGCAGTTCAAAACAGGACGCGTTGTCGAACACCGGGGAGCTGTTTTTT.

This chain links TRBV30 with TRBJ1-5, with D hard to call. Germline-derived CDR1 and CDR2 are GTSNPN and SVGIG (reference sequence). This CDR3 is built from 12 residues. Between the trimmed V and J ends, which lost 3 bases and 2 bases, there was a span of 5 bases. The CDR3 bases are TGTGCCTGGAGCAGAGGCAATCAGCCCCAGCATTTT. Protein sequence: CAWSRGNQPQHF.

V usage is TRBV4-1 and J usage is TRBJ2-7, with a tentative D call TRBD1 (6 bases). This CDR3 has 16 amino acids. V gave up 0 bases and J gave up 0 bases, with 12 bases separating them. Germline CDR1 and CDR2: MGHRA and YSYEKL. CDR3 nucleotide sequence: TGCGCCAGCAGCCAAGATCAGGGGCGAAGCTCCTACGAGCAGTACTTC. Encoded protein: CASSQDQGRSSYEQYF.

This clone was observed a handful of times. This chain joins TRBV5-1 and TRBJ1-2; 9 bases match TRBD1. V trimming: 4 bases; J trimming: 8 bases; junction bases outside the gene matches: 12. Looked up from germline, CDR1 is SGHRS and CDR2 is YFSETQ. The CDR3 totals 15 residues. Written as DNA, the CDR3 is TGCGCCAGCAGCCCCGGGACAGGGACTACTCCCGGCTACACCTTC. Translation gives CASSPGTGTTPGYTF. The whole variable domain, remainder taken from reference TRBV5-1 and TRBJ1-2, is KAGVTQTPRYLIKTRGQQVTLSCSPISGHRSVSWYQQTPGQGLQFLFEYFSETQRNKGNFPGRFSGRQFSNSRSEMNVSTLELGDSALYLCASSPGTGTTPGYTFGSGTRLTVV.

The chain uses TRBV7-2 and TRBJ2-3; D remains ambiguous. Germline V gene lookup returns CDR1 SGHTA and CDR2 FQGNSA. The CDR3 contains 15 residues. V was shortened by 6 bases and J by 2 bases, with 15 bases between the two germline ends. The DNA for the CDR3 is TGTGCCAGCAGGGTGAACCCTACACCCACAGATACGCAGTATTTT. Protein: CASRVNPTPTDTQYF.

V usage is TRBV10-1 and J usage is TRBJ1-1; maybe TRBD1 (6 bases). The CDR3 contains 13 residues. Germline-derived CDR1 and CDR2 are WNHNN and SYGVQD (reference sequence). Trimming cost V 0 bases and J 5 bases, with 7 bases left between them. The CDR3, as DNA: TGCGCCAGCAGTGAGTCGAGGGGGACTGAAGCTTTCTTT. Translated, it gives CASSESRGTEAFF.

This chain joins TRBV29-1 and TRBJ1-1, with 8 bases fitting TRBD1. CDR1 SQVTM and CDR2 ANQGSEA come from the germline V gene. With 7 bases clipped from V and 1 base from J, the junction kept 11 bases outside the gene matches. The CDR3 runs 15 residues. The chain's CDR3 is CSAAGWTGTNTEAFF. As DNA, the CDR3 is TGCAGCGCTGCAGGGTGGACAGGGACGAACACTGAAGCTTTCTTT.

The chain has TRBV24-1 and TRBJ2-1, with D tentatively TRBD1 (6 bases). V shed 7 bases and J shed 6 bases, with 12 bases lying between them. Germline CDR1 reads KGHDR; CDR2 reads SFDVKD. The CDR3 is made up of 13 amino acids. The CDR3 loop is CATRAIGGNEQFF. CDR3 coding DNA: TGTGCCACCAGAGCCATAGGGGGCAATGAGCAGTTCTTC.

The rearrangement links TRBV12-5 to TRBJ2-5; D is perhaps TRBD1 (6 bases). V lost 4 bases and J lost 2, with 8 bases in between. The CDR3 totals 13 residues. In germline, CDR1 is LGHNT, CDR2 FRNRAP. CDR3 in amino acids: CASGSGQQETQYF. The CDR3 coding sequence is TGTGCTAGTGGTTCCGGACAGCAAGAGACCCAGTACTTC.

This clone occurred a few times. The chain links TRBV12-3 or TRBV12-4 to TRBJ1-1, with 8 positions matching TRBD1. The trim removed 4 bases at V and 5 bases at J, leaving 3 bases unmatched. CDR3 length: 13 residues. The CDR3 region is CASSSRGHTEAFF. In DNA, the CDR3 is TGTGCCAGCAGTTCCAGGGGGCATACTGAAGCTTTCTTT.

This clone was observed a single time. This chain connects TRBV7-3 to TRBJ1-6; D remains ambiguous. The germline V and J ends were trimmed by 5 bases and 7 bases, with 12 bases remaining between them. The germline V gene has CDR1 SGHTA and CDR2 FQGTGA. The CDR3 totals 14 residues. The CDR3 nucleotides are TGTGCCAGCAGCCAGGACGGAGTAAATTCACCCCTCCACTTT. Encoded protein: CASSQDGVNSPLHF. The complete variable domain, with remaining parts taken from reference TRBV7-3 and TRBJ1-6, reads GAGVSQTPSNKVTEKGKYVELRCDPISGHTALYWYRQSLGQGPEFLIYFQGTGAADDSGLPNDRFFAVRPEGSVSTLKIQRTERGDSAVYLCASSQDGVNSPLHFGNGTRLTVT.

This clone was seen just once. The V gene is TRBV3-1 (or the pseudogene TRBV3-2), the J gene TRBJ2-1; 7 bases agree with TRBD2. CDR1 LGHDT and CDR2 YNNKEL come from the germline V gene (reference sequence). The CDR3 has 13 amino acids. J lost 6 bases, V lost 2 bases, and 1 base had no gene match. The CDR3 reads CASSQLAGNEQFF. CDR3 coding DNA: TGTGCCAGCAGCCAATTAGCGGGCAATGAGCAGTTCTTC.

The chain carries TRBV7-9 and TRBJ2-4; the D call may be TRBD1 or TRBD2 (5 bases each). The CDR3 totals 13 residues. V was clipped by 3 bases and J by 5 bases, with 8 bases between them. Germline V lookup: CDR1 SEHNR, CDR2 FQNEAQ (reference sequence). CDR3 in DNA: TGTGCCAGCAGCTTCAGGGACGAAAACATTCAGTACTTC. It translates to CASSFRDENIQYF. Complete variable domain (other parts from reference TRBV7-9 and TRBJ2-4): DTGVSQNPRHKITKRGQNVTFRCDPISEHNRLYWYRQTLGQGPEFLTYFQNEAQLEKSRLLSDRFSAERPKGSFSTLEIQRTEQGDSAMYLCASSFRDENIQYFGAGTRLSVL.

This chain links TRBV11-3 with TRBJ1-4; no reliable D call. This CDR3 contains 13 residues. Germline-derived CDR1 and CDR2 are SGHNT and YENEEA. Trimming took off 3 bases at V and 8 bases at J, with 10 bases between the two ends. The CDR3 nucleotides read TGTGCCAGCAGCTTCCTCCAAGCGGAAAAACTGTTTTTT. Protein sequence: CASSFLQAEKLFF.

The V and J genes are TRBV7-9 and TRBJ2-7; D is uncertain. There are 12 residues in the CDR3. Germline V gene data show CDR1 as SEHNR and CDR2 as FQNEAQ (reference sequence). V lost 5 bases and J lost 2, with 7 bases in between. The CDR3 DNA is TGTGCCAGCAGCCTAGGGACCTACGAGCAGTACTTC. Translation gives CASSLGTYEQYF. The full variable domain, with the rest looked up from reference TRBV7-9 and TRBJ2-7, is DTGVSQNPRHKITKRGQNVTFRCDPISEHNRLYWYRQTLGQGPEFLTYFQNEAQLEKSRLLSDRFSAERPKGSFSTLEIQRTEQGDSAMYLCASSLGTYEQYFGPGTRLTVT.

CDR3 sequence (DNA): TGTGCCAGCAGCTTAGAGAGGACAGAGAGATGGAGTAGCTACACCTTC. Amino acids: CASSLERTERWSSYTF. The chain uses TRBV7-2 and TRBJ1-2; maybe TRBD1 (6 bases). CDR3 size: 16 residues. With 1 base removed from V and 9 bases from J, the gap between germline ends came to 21 bases. Germline V gene data show CDR1 as SGHTA and CDR2 as FQGNSA.

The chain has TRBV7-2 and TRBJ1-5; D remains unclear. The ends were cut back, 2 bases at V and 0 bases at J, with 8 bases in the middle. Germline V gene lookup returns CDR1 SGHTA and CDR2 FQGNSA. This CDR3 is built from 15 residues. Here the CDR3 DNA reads TGTGCCAGCAGCTTAAAAAGTTTTAGCAATCAGCCCCAGCATTTT. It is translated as CASSLKSFSNQPQHF. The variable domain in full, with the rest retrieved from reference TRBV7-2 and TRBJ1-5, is GAGVSQSPSNKVTEKGKDVELRCDPISGHTALYWYRQSLGQGLEFLIYFQGNSAPDKSGLPSDRFSAERTGGSVSTLTIQRTQQEDSAVYLCASSLKSFSNQPQHFGDGTRLSIL.